The sample holds one count of the clone carrying this TCR beta chain. Its specificity is not known. TCR beta cDNA libraries included unique molecular identifiers. TCRdb fed the PCR reads into MiXCR, producing one record per CDR3 protein. The sample holds fewer than 550,000 distinct CDR3 sequences; less than 40% are singletons and the top ten take 5% to 6%. This entry comes from a study of post-analysis software for immune sequencing data. V dropped 1 base and J dropped 4 bases, with 10 bases sitting between them. Per the germline V gene, CDR1 is LNHNV and CDR2 is YYDKDF (reference sequence). The CDR3 extends over 14 amino acids. Study results and limitations: Relative to controls, patients had a handful of TRBV segments at higher frequency, with TRBV5-6, TRBV5-1 and TRBV20-1 among these.

The sequence was collected from a girl aged 2-17 years with multiple sclerosis. The chain uses TRBV15 and TRBJ1-1; possibly TRBD1 for D (5 bases). The sequencing sample was made of blood. The CDR3 DNA reads as TGTGCCACCAGCAGAGGGGCAAGGGGCACTGAAGCTTTCTTT. Translating gives CATSRGARGTEAFF.